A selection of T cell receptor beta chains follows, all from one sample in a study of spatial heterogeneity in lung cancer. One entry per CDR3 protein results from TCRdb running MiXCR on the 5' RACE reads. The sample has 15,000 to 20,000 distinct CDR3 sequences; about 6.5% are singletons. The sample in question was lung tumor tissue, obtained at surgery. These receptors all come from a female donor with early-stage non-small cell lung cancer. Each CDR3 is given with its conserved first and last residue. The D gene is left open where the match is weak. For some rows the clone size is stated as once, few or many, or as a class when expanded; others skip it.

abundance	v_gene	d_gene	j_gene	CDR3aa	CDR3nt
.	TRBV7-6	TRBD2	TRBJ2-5	CASSRGTSGGETQYF	TGTGCCAGCAGTCGCGGGACTAGCGGGGGAGAGACCCAGTACTTC
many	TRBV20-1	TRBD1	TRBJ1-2	CSASDRDRAYGYTF	TGCAGTGCTAGCGACCGGGACAGGGCCTATGGCTACACCTTC
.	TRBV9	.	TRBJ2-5	CASSVAGAEGGETQYF	TGTGCCAGCAGCGTAGCTGGGGCGGAGGGCGGAGAGACCCAGTACTTC
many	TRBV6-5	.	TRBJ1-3	CASRDNVNTIYF	TGTGCCAGCCGGGACAACGTAAACACCATATATTTT
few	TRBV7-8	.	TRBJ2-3	CASSLGSLRGFRTDTQYF	TGTGCCAGCAGCCTGGGTTCCCTGAGAGGTTTTCGCACAGATACGCAGTATTTT
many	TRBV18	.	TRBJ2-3	CASSDRAQSGDTQYF	TGTGCCAGCTCCGACCGGGCCCAATCGGGGGATACGCAGTATTTT
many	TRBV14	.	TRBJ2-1	CASSHGQTSDNEQFF	TGTGCCAGCAGCCATGGACAGACGTCCGACAATGAGCAGTTCTTC
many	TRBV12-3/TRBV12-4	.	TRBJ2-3	CASRRDPDTQYF	TGTGCCAGCCGGAGGGACCCAGATACGCAGTATTTT
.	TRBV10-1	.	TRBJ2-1	CASSEPLSREQFF	TGCGCCAGCAGTGAGCCATTAAGCAGGGAGCAGTTCTTC
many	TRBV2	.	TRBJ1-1	CASSATGRVVDTEAFF	TGTGCCAGCAGTGCTACAGGGCGGGTGGTCGACACTGAAGCTTTCTTT
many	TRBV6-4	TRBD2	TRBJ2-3	CASSERGGTDTQYF	TGTGCCAGCAGTGAGCGGGGGGGCACAGATACGCAGTATTTT
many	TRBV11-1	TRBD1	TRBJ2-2	CASSWRTGQNTGELFF	TGTGCCAGCAGCTGGAGGACAGGTCAGAACACCGGGGAGCTGTTTTTT
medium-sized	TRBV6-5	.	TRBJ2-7	CASRLDSLGAYEQYF	TGTGCCAGCAGACTTGACAGCCTCGGGGCCTACGAGCAGTACTTC
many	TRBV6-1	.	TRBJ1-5	CASSAGVQPQHF	TGTGCCAGCTCGGCGGGGGTTCAGCCCCAGCATTTT
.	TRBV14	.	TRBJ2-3	CASSHRQASTDTQYF	TGTGCCAGCAGCCATCGACAGGCTAGCACAGATACGCAGTATTTT
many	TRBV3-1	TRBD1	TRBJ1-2	CASSPYRGGYTF	TGTGCCAGCAGCCCGTACAGGGGAGGCTACACCTTC
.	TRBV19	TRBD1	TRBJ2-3	CASSIPTGITDTQYF	TGTGCCAGTAGTATTCCGACAGGGATAACAGATACGCAGTATTTT
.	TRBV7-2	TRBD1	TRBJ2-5	CASSRGGNHQETQYF	TGTGCCAGCAGCCGAGGGGGCAACCACCAAGAGACCCAGTACTTC
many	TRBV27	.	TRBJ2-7	CASSLKGDYEQYF	TGTGCCAGCAGTTTAAAGGGGGACTACGAGCAGTACTTC
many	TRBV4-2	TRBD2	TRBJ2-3	CASSLTSGGATDTQYF	TGTGCCAGCAGTCTCACTAGCGGGGGGGCCACAGATACGCAGTATTTT
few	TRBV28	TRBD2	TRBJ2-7	CASSLYGGARYEQYF	TGTGCCAGCAGTTTATACGGGGGGGCACGGTACGAGCAGTACTTC
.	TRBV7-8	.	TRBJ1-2	CASSLARDYGYTF	TGTGCCAGCAGCTTGGCTAGGGACTATGGCTACACCTTC
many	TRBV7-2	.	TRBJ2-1	CATSQQVDNEQFF	TGTGCCACGAGCCAGCAAGTCGACAATGAGCAGTTCTTC
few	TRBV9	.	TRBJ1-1	CASSDLQGMNTEAFF	TGTGCCAGCAGCGATCTACAGGGCATGAACACTGAAGCTTTCTTT
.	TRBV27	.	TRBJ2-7	CASSSTRTPPYEQYF	TGTGCCAGCAGTTCCACCCGGACGCCCCCCTACGAGCAGTACTTC
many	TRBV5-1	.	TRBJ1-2	CASSSATFAGDYGYTF	TGCGCCAGCAGCTCGGCCACCTTTGCAGGGGACTATGGCTACACCTTC
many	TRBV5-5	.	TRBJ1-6	CASSLRDPYNSPLHF	TGTGCCAGCAGTCTGCGGGACCCGTATAATTCACCCCTCCACTTT
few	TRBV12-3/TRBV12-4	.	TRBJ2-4	CASGEQEAKNIQYF	TGTGCCAGCGGGGAACAGGAGGCCAAAAACATTCAGTACTTC
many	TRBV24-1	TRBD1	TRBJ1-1	CATSATGQGATEAFF	TGTGCCACCAGTGCCACGGGACAGGGGGCCACTGAAGCTTTCTTT
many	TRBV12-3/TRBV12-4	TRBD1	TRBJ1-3	CASSTRTGPSGNTIYF	TGTGCCAGCAGTACCAGGACAGGGCCCTCTGGAAACACCATATATTTT
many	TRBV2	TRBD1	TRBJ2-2	CASGPGTGYSGELFF	TGTGCCAGCGGCCCCGGGACAGGATATTCCGGGGAGCTGTTTTTT
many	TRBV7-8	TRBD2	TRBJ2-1	CASSSISGGRHNEQFF	TGTGCCAGCAGCTCCATAAGCGGGGGGCGTCACAATGAGCAGTTCTTC
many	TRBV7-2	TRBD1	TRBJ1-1	CASSLTTGMNTEAFF	TGTGCCAGCAGCTTAACGACAGGGATGAACACTGAAGCTTTCTTT
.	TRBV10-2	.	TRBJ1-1	CASTKAGLNTEAFF	TGCGCCAGCACGAAGGCAGGTCTGAACACTGAAGCTTTCTTT
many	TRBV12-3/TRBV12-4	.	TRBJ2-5	CASSFRETQYF	TGTGCCAGCAGTTTTCGGGAGACCCAGTACTTC
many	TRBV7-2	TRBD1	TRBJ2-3	CASSLRGGGYDTQYF	TGTGCCAGCAGCTTAAGAGGGGGCGGGTATGATACGCAGTATTTT
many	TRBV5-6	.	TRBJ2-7	CASSLQGSYEQYF	TGTGCCAGCAGCTTGCAGGGATCCTACGAGCAGTACTTC
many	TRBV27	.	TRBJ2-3	CASSPPWTDTQYF	TGTGCCAGCAGTCCTCCCTGGACAGATACGCAGTATTTT
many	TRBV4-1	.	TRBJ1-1	CASSQEGGRGNTEAFF	TGCGCCAGCAGCCAAGAGGGGGGGCGAGGGAACACTGAAGCTTTCTTT
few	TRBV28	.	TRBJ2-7	CASSLWGGEQYF	TGTGCCAGCAGTTTATGGGGGGGAGAGCAGTACTTC
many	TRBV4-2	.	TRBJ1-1	CASSRRNPGDTEAFF	TGTGCCAGCAGCCGCCGAAACCCAGGGGACACTGAAGCTTTCTTT
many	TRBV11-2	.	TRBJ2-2	CASSFTSSSGELFF	TGTGCCAGCAGCTTCACTAGCTCAAGCGGGGAGCTGTTTTTT
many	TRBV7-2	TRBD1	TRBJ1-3	CASSPRGTASSGNTIYF	TGTGCCAGCAGCCCCCGTGGGACAGCTAGCTCTGGAAACACCATATATTTT
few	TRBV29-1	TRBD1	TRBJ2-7	CSVEVLRDSYEQYF	TGCAGCGTTGAAGTCCTAAGGGACAGCTACGAGCAGTACTTC
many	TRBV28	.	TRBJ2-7	CASSFVTYEQYF	TGTGCCAGCAGTTTCGTAACCTACGAGCAGTACTTC
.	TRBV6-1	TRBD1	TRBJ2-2	CASRYRQGSNTGELFF	TGTGCCAGCAGATACAGACAGGGTTCGAACACCGGGGAGCTGTTTTTT
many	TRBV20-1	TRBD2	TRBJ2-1	CSATKAGAVGNEQFF	TGCAGTGCTACTAAAGCGGGGGCCGTGGGCAATGAGCAGTTCTTC
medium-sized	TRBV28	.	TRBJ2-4	CASRGGPAKNIQYF	TGTGCCAGCAGGGGGGGCCCGGCCAAAAACATTCAGTACTTC
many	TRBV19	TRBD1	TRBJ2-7	CASSLRLGGQGVSYEQYF	TGTGCCAGTAGTCTTCGACTCGGGGGACAGGGAGTTTCCTACGAGCAGTACTTC
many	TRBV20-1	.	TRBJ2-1	CSATRDGAVNEQFF	TGCAGTGCCACCCGGGACGGAGCAGTCAATGAGCAGTTCTTC
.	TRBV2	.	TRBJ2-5	CASSPDTSRFQYF	TGTGCCAGCAGTCCCGACACATCCCGGTTCCAGTACTTC
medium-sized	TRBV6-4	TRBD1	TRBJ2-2	CASSRSGTGANTGELFF	TGTGCCAGCAGCCGATCCGGGACAGGGGCCAACACCGGGGAGCTGTTTTTT
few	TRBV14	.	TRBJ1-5	CASSQGINQPQHF	TGTGCCAGCAGCCAGGGCATTAATCAGCCCCAGCATTTT
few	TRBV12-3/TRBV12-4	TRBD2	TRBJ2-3	CATGEIVRGGDTQYF	TGTGCCACAGGGGAGATAGTTCGGGGGGGAGATACGCAGTATTTT
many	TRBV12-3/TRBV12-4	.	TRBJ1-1	CASSFGLNTEAFF	TGTGCCAGCAGTTTTGGGCTGAACACTGAAGCTTTCTTT